These 7 T cell receptor beta chains were all obtained from the same sample, sequenced in a study of blood T cell repertoires in COVID-19. Sequenced by immunoSEQ multiplex PCR; TCRdb stores in-frame clones only, minus some. The top ten hold about 4.5% of the sample, which has 350,000 to 550,000 clones, around 89% seen once. The sequenced sample was peripheral blood. The source is a woman aged 25-40 years with acute or convalescent COVID-19.

The chain employs TRBV4-2 and TRBJ2-1; 10 positions agree with TRBD2. The CDR3 is 16 amino acids. Germline V CDR1 and CDR2: LGHNA, YNFKEQ. V lost 6 bases, J lost 5 bases, and 10 bases stayed unmatched. The CDR3 DNA reads as TGTGCCAGCAGAGGGAGCGGGGGGGCCGGCCACAATGAGCAGTTCTTC. It specifies CASRGSGGAGHNEQFF.

The rearrangement uses TRBV11-3 and TRBJ2-2; D remains ambiguous. The germline V gene has CDR1 SGHNT and CDR2 YENEEA. The CDR3 extends over 16 amino acids. V dropped 5 bases and J dropped 2 bases, with 15 bases sitting between them. The CDR3 DNA reads as TGTGCCAGCAGCCCCCGTGGCAGTACAAACACCGGGGAGCTGTTTTTT. The encoded protein is CASSPRGSTNTGELFF.

The genes are TRBV7-6 and TRBJ2-1; 8 bases agree with TRBD2. The CDR3 has 15 amino acids. J was trimmed by 0 bases and V by 5 bases; bases with no gene match: 3. Germline V CDR1 and CDR2: SGHVS, FNYEAQ. This chain's CDR3 is CASSTGTSSYNEQFF. DNA of the CDR3: TGTGCCAGCAGCACCGGGACTAGCTCCTACAATGAGCAGTTCTTC. Combining the CDR3 with reference TRBV7-6 and TRBJ2-1 gives the whole variable domain GAGVSQSPRYKVTKRGQDVALRCDPISGHVSLYWYRQALGQGPEFLTYFNYEAQQDKSGLPNDRFSAERPEGSISTLTIQRTEQRDSAMYRCASSTGTSSYNEQFFGPGTRLTVL.

The V and J genes are TRBV27 and TRBJ2-5; perhaps TRBD1 as D (6 bases). Germline loops: CDR1 MNHEY, CDR2 SMNVEV (reference sequence). The CDR3 loop spans 14 amino acids. Trimming took 4 bases from V and 2 from J, leaving 11 bases between them. CDR3 protein: CASSSWTAQETQYF. CDR3 sequence (DNA): TGTGCCAGCAGTTCCTGGACAGCGCAAGAGACCCAGTACTTC.

This clone appeared a single time. The chain carries TRBV24-1 and TRBJ2-1, with 7 nucleotides matching TRBD1. The germline gives CDR1 KGHDR, CDR2 SFDVKD. CDR3 size: 16 residues. V shed 1 base and J 4 bases; nucleotides not matched to a gene: 6. CDR3 region: CATSDFSTGDYNEQFF. CDR3 in DNA: TGTGCCACCAGTGATTTTTCCACAGGGGATTACAATGAGCAGTTCTTC.

The chain employs TRBV5-1 and TRBJ2-7; D not resolved. V lost 0 bases, J lost 6 bases, and 10 bases lay in between. CDR3 length equals 13 residues. The V gene's germline CDR1 is SGHRS and CDR2 YFSETQ. CDR3 protein: CASSLEFWAEQYF. CDR3 DNA: TGCGCCAGCAGCTTGGAATTTTGGGCCGAGCAGTACTTC.

The chain is built from TRBV6-2 or TRBV6-3 and TRBJ1-2; TRBD1 matches at 10 bases. Germline CDR1 is MNHEY and CDR2 is SVGEGT. This CDR3 comprises 14 residues. V gave up 4 bases and J gave up 8 bases; unmatched junction bases: 7. In nucleotides, the CDR3 is TGTGCCAGCAGTTTTGACAGGGGGCAACAAGGCTACACCTTC. This encodes CASSFDRGQQGYTF.